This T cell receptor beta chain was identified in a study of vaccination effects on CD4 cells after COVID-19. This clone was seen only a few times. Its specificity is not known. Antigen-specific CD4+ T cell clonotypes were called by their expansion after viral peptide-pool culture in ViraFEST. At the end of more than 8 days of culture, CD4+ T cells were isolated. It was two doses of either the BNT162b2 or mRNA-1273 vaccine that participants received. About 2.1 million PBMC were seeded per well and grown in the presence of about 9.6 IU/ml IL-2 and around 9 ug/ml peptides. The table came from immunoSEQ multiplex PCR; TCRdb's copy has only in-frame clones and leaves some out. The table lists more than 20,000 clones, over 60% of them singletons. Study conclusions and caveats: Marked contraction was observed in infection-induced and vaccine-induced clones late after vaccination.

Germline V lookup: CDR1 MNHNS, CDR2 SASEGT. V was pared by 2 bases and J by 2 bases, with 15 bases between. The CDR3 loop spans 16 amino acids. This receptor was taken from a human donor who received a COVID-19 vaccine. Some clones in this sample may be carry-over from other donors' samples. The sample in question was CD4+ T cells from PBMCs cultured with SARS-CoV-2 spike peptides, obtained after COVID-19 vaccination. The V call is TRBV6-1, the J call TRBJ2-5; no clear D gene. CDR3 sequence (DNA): TGTGCCAGCAGTGAATTGTTCCTGGGTAGACAAGAGACCCAGTACTTC. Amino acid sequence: CASSELFLGRQETQYF.